A selection of T cell receptor beta chains follows, all from one sample in a study of shared clonotypes between healthy human individuals. Using immunoSEQ multiplex PCR, the repertoire was profiled, and TCRdb retains in-frame clones only, with some absent. The top ten clones hold over 1.5% of a sample with roughly 640,000 clones, 74% of them seen once. Material for sequencing was memory CD4+ T cells sorted from blood. These receptors came from a woman in her thirties in good health. Both conserved end residues are part of each CDR3. Each record gives: D gene, V gene, J gene, clone size, CDR3 DNA, CDR3 protein. D genes are given only for firm matches. Not all rows give a size; the values are once, few, many and, for expanded clones, a class.

D gene: TRBD1; V gene: TRBV11-2; J gene: TRBJ1-2; clone size: .; CDR3 DNA: TGTGCCAGCAGCTTGACAGGGGCGGACTATGGCTACACCTTC; CDR3 protein: CASSLTGADYGYTF
D gene: .; V gene: TRBV6-5; J gene: TRBJ2-7; clone size: .; CDR3 DNA: TGTGCCAGCAGTCCAGGCGTGTCTCACGAGCAGTACTTC; CDR3 protein: CASSPGVSHEQYF
D gene: .; V gene: TRBV7-3; J gene: TRBJ2-1; clone size: .; CDR3 DNA: TGTGCCAGCAGCTTATCCAGCGGGCTCTACAATGAGCAGTTCTTC; CDR3 protein: CASSLSSGLYNEQFF
D gene: .; V gene: TRBV10-3; J gene: TRBJ2-1; clone size: .; CDR3 DNA: TGTGCCATCAGTGACCCCAAGTGGGTAGATGAGCAGTTCTTC; CDR3 protein: CAISDPKWVDEQFF
D gene: .; V gene: TRBV6-1; J gene: TRBJ1-1; clone size: .; CDR3 DNA: TGTGCCAGCAGTGCCCGCGGGGGAAACACTGAAGCTTTCTTT; CDR3 protein: CASSARGGNTEAFF
D gene: .; V gene: TRBV7-8; J gene: TRBJ1-4; clone size: .; CDR3 DNA: TGTGCCAGCAGCTATAACAGGGCAAGGGGTGAAAAACTGTTTTTT; CDR3 protein: CASSYNRARGEKLFF
D gene: TRBD1; V gene: TRBV5-1; J gene: TRBJ2-7; clone size: .; CDR3 DNA: TGCGCCAGCAGCTTGGTATCGGGACAGGGAGCCTACGAGCAGTACTTC; CDR3 protein: CASSLVSGQGAYEQYF
D gene: TRBD2; V gene: TRBV11-3; J gene: TRBJ2-1; clone size: .; CDR3 DNA: TGTGCCAGCAGCTCGGGACTAGCGGGAGCTGGGGAGCAGTTCTTC; CDR3 protein: CASSSGLAGAGEQFF
D gene: TRBD1; V gene: TRBV5-6; J gene: TRBJ1-5; clone size: .; CDR3 DNA: TGTGCCAGCAGCTTGTATGGGACAGGGAATCAGCCCCAGCATTTT; CDR3 protein: CASSLYGTGNQPQHF
D gene: TRBD2; V gene: TRBV7-9; J gene: TRBJ2-1; clone size: once; CDR3 DNA: TGTGCCAGCAGCTTGGTACGGAGCGGGAGATCAAATGAGCAGTTCTTC; CDR3 protein: CASSLVRSGRSNEQFF
D gene: .; V gene: TRBV11-2; J gene: TRBJ2-1; clone size: .; CDR3 DNA: TGTGCCAGCAGCTTGGGACTCCGAGCAACTTACAATGAGCAGTTCTTC; CDR3 protein: CASSLGLRATYNEQFF
D gene: TRBD1; V gene: TRBV11-2; J gene: TRBJ1-2; clone size: .; CDR3 DNA: TGTGCCAGCAGCGCGGCCGGGACAGCTAACTATGGCTACACCTTC; CDR3 protein: CASSAAGTANYGYTF
D gene: .; V gene: TRBV20-1; J gene: TRBJ2-1; clone size: .; CDR3 DNA: TGCAGTGCTGTAGGCTACAATGAGCAGTTCTTC; CDR3 protein: CSAVGYNEQFF
D gene: TRBD1; V gene: TRBV6-1; J gene: TRBJ1-5; clone size: .; CDR3 DNA: TGTGCCAGCAGGAGACAGGGTCCCAGCAATCAGCCCCAGCATTTT; CDR3 protein: CASRRQGPSNQPQHF
D gene: .; V gene: TRBV6-5; J gene: TRBJ1-5; clone size: .; CDR3 DNA: TGTGCCAGCAGCCCGGGCGCGTGGCAGTCGCAGCCCCAGCATTTT; CDR3 protein: CASSPGAWQSQPQHF
D gene: .; V gene: TRBV5-5; J gene: TRBJ1-1; clone size: .; CDR3 DNA: TGTGCCAGCAGCTTCCGGGGTCAGATGAACACTGAAGCTTTCTTT; CDR3 protein: CASSFRGQMNTEAFF
D gene: TRBD1; V gene: TRBV29-1; J gene: TRBJ1-2; clone size: .; CDR3 DNA: TGCAGCGTTGAAGACGTGGGACAGCGACAAAACTATGGCTACACCTTC; CDR3 protein: CSVEDVGQRQNYGYTF
D gene: TRBD1; V gene: TRBV28; J gene: TRBJ1-1; clone size: .; CDR3 DNA: TGTGCCAGCAGTTTTTCCGGACAGGGGATGAACACTGAAGCTTTCTTT; CDR3 protein: CASSFSGQGMNTEAFF
D gene: TRBD1; V gene: TRBV4-2; J gene: TRBJ1-2; clone size: many; CDR3 DNA: TGTGCCAGCAGCCAGACGACAGGGCTTACGGAATATGGCTACACCTTC; CDR3 protein: CASSQTTGLTEYGYTF
D gene: TRBD1; V gene: TRBV28; J gene: TRBJ1-5; clone size: .; CDR3 DNA: TGTGCCAGCGATTGGACAGGGGCCAATCAGCCCCAGCATTTT; CDR3 protein: CASDWTGANQPQHF
D gene: TRBD2; V gene: TRBV7-9; J gene: TRBJ2-5; clone size: .; CDR3 DNA: TGTGCCAGCAGCTCCGCTTTCCTAGCGGGAGGAGAGACCCAGTACTTC; CDR3 protein: CASSSAFLAGGETQYF
D gene: TRBD2; V gene: TRBV9; J gene: TRBJ2-5; clone size: .; CDR3 DNA: TGTGCCAGCAGCTCCCCCCTAGCGGGAGTCATGGAGACCCAGTACTTC; CDR3 protein: CASSSPLAGVMETQYF
D gene: TRBD1; V gene: TRBV4-2; J gene: TRBJ2-1; clone size: .; CDR3 DNA: TGTGCCAGCAGCCATGCCGAAGGGACAGGGTCCTACAATGAGCAATTCTTC; CDR3 protein: CASSHAEGTGSYNEQFF